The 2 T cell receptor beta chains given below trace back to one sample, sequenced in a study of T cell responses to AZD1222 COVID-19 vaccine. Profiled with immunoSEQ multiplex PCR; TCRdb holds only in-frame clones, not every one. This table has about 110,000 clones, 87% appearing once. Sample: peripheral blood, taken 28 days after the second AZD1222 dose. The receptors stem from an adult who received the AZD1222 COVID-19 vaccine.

The CDR3 sequence: CASSTGLGLTGELFF. The DNA for the CDR3 is TGTGCCAGCTCCACGGGTCTGGGGTTAACCGGGGAGCTGTTTTTT. The chain carries TRBV2 and TRBJ2-2; D gene unclear. Trimming left V 8 bases short and J 5 bases short, with 18 bases between. The CDR3 is made up of 15 amino acids. The germline V gene has CDR1 SNHLY and CDR2 FYNNEI.

CDR3 protein: CASSIDGGPEAFF. CDR3 sequence (DNA): TGTGCCAGTAGTATAGACGGGGGGCCTGAAGCTTTCTTT. This chain connects TRBV19 to TRBJ1-1; D possibly corresponds to TRBD1 (6 bases). This CDR3 comprises 13 residues. Germline V gene lookup returns CDR1 LNHDA and CDR2 SQIVND (reference sequence). V dropped 0 bases and J dropped 6 bases, with 8 bases sitting between them.